These T cell receptor beta chains were read from a single sample in a study of OX40 agonist ivuxolimab in advanced cancers. The repertoire was sequenced with immunoSEQ multiplex PCR; TCRdb's copy has only in-frame clones and lacks some. The repertoire holds more than 70,000 clones, approximately 84% seen once, with around 25% in the top ten. The source was CD4+ or CD8+ T cells sorted from blood, collected in a trial of the OX40 agonist ivuxolimab. The source of these receptors is an adult with an advanced solid tumor such as melanoma, head and neck, liver or kidney cancer. Each CDR3 is given with its conserved first and last residue. A D gene is named only where the DNA matches it firmly. Clone size is given for some rows only: seen once, a few or many times, or a class if the clone is expanded.

>TRBJ1-1|TRBV15|15|-|-
TGTGCCACCAGCAGAGATCAACCGGGGGGCACTGAAGCTTTCTTT
CATSRDQPGGTEAFF
>TRBJ2-3|TRBV13|14|-|-
TGTGCCAGCAGCTTAGGACAGTTCACAGATACGCAGTATTTT
CASSLGQFTDTQYF
>TRBJ1-1|TRBV18|15|-|-
TGTGCCAGCTCACAGGACAGTCCCTGGAACACTGAAGCTTTCTTT
CASSQDSPWNTEAFF
>TRBJ2-7|TRBV7-9|13|-|-
TGTGCCAGCAGCTCCACAGGGACATACGAGCAGTACTTC
CASSSTGTYEQYF
>TRBJ1-2|TRBV10-1|14|-|-
TGCGCCAGCAGTACCGGGAAAGAGCAATATGGCTACACCTTC
CASSTGKEQYGYTF
>TRBJ2-3|TRBV7-2|16|TRBD2|-
TGTGCCAGCAGCTTGGCTAAGCGGGACGCCACAGATACGCAGTATTTT
CASSLAKRDATDTQYF
>TRBJ2-6|TRBV19|18|TRBD1|-
TGTGCCAGTAGTACCCGGACAGGGACGCTCTCTGGGGCCAACGTCCTGACTTTC
CASSTRTGTLSGANVLTF
>TRBJ2-5|TRBV29-1|14|TRBD2|-
TGCAGCGTTGAACGGCGGGAGGGCAAAGAGACCCAGTACTTC
CSVERREGKETQYF
>TRBJ1-1|TRBV19|16|-|-
TGTGCCAGTAGTATAGACCCCTACGTGTTGAACACTGAAGCTTTCTTT
CASSIDPYVLNTEAFF
>TRBJ2-1|TRBV19|14|-|-
TGTGCCAGTAGTGAGGGGGCAGGAGGGAATGAGCAGTTCTTC
CASSEGAGGNEQFF
>TRBJ2-7|TRBV6-1|16|TRBD1|-
TGTGCCAGCAGTGAAAGGCGACAGGGGCTCTCCTACGAGCAGTACTTC
CASSERRQGLSYEQYF
>TRBJ2-6|TRBV28|15|-|few
TGTGCCAGCAACCCACCTAACTCTGGGGCCAACGTCCTGACTTTC
CASNPPNSGANVLTF
>TRBJ2-7|TRBV19|15|TRBD1|few
TGTGCCAGTAGTCCCCAGGGGGCGCTTGGGGGCGAGCAGTACTTC
CASSPQGALGGEQYF
>TRBJ2-5|TRBV5-1|15|-|-
TGCGCCAGCAGCTTGACCAAAGGGGGGAAAGAGACCCAGTACTTC
CASSLTKGGKETQYF
>TRBJ2-7|TRBV2|17|TRBD2|few
TGTGCCAGCAGTCTTGGACTAGCGGGAGATAGTTCCTACGAGCAGTACTTC
CASSLGLAGDSSYEQYF
>TRBJ2-1|TRBV5-4|14|TRBD2|-
TGTGCCAGCAGCGGACGGGGGGTATACAATGAGCAGTTCTTC
CASSGRGVYNEQFF
>TRBJ2-6|TRBV7-6|19|-|-
TGTGCCAGCAGTGCTTTCCAGGGGGGTCGACTCTCTGGGGCCAACGTCCTGACTTTC
CASSAFQGGRLSGANVLTF
>TRBJ1-6|TRBV2|14|TRBD1|-
TGTGCCAGCAGTTGGGACAGTCGCGATTCACCCCTCCACTTT
CASSWDSRDSPLHF
>TRBJ2-5|TRBV29-1|12|TRBD1|-
TGCAGCGTGGCACCAGGGGGCGAGACCCAGTACTTC
CSVAPGGETQYF
>TRBJ2-5|TRBV14|15|-|-
TGTGCCAGCAGCCCCCTAGGACAGAACCAAGAGACCCAGTACTTC
CASSPLGQNQETQYF
>TRBJ1-1|TRBV29-1|12|-|-
TGCAGCGTCGGGAGGGGGGACACTGAAGCTTTCTTT
CSVGRGDTEAFF
>TRBJ2-3|TRBV4-3|16|TRBD1|-
TGCGCCAGCAGCCAAGATACGGACAGGGAGGCAGATACGCAGTATTTT
CASSQDTDREADTQYF
>TRBJ2-1|TRBV10-3|12|-|-
TGTGCCGCTCGGGGGCCGAACAATGAGCAGTTCTTC
CAARGPNNEQFF
>TRBJ2-2|TRBV7-2|15|TRBD2|-
TGTGCCAGCAGCCGGGGGGGCCTTTACACCGGGGAGCTGTTTTTT
CASSRGGLYTGELFF
>TRBJ2-2|TRBV7-7|11|-|-
TGTGCCACGCAGGTTGCCGGGGAGCTGTTTTTT
CATQVAGELFF
>TRBJ1-2|TRBV11-2|18|-|-
TGTGCCAGCAGCTCTCGTGGGGGCGAAGGCAGAGCTAACTATGGCTACACCTTC
CASSSRGGEGRANYGYTF
>TRBJ1-2|TRBV5-6|15|TRBD1|-
TGTGCCAGCACGCCGGGACAGGGGGCTGTCTATGGCTACACCTTC
CASTPGQGAVYGYTF
>TRBJ2-1|TRBV5-1|16|TRBD2|-
TGCGCCAGCAGCTCGGGACTAGCGGGAGAGGGGGATGAGCAGTTCTTC
CASSSGLAGEGDEQFF
>TRBJ2-1|TRBV19|14|TRBD1|-
TGTGCCAGTAGTCTCCGACAGGGCTGGAATGAGCAGTTCTTC
CASSLRQGWNEQFF
>TRBJ1-3|TRBV7-2|16|-|-
TGTGCCAGCAGCTTAGTTCAGGGGATCTCTGGAAACACCATATATTTT
CASSLVQGISGNTIYF
>TRBJ2-1|TRBV7-2|14|TRBD2|-
TGTGCCAGTTCGGGCGGGGGAACCTGGGGCGAGCAGTTCTTC
CASSGGGTWGEQFF
>TRBJ1-1|TRBV5-6|11|-|-
TGTGCCAGCAGCTTGCGAGGTGAAGCTTTCTTT
CASSLRGEAFF
>TRBJ2-4|TRBV5-6|14|-|-
TGTGCCAGCAGCTTGTCGGGGGCGCGAAACATTCAGTACTTC
CASSLSGARNIQYF
>TRBJ1-1|TRBV6-5|14|-|-
TGTGCCAGCAGTTATGGGGCCAGGAACACTGAAGCTTTCTTT
CASSYGARNTEAFF
>TRBJ1-2|TRBV23-1|17|-|-
TGCGCCAGCGGTCCCCTGTGGGGGAAAGTGGAGGGCTATGGCTACACCTTC
CASGPLWGKVEGYGYTF
>TRBJ1-1|TRBV20-1|10|-|few
TGCAGTGCTAGAGATAAGGTAGCTTTCTTT
CSARDKVAFF
>TRBJ1-1|TRBV5-6|14|-|-
TGTGCCAGCAGCTTACCTTGGGTGAACACTGAAGCTTTCTTT
CASSLPWVNTEAFF
>TRBJ2-2|TRBV19|16|-|-
TGTGCCAGTAGATGGCCCGGGACATCTCGGACCGGGGAGCTGTTTTTT
CASRWPGTSRTGELFF